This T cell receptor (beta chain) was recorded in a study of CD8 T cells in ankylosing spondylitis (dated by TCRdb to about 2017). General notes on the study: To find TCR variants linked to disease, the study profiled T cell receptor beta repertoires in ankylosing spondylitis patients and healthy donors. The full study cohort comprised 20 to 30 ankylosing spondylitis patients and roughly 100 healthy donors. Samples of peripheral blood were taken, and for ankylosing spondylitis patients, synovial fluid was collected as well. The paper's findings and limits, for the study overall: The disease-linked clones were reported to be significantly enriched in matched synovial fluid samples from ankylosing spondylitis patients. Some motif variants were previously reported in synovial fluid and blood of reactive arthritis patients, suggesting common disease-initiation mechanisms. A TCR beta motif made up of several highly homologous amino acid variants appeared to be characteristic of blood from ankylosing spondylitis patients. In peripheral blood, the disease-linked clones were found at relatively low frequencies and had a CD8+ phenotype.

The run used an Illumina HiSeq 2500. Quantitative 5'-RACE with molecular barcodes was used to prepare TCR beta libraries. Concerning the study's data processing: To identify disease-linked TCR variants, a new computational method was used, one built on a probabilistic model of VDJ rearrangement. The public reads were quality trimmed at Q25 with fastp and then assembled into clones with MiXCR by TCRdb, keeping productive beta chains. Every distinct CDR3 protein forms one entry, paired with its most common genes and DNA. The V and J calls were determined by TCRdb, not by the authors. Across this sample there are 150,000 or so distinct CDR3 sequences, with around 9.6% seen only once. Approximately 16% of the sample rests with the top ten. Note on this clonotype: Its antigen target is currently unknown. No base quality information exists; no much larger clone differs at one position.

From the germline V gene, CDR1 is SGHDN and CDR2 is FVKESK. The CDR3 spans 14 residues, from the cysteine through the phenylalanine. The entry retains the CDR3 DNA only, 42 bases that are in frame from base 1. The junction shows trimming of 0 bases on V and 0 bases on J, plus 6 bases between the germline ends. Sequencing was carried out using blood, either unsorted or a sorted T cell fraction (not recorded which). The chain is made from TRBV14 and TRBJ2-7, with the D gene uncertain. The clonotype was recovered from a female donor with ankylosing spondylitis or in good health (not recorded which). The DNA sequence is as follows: TGTGCCAGCAGCCAAGATTGGAGCTCCTACGAGCAGTACTTC. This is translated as CASSQDWSSYEQYF.